This entry is about one T cell receptor (beta chain). Authors' methods: Reference gene primer amplification in the assay estimated nucleated cell counts. Sequencing used immunoSEQ multiplex PCR; TCRdb keeps in-frame clones, though not all of them. Clonal size and the V and J genes are those of that table, whereas D and trimming came from the DNA. The sample carries 270,000 or so clones, roughly 86% recorded once. This entry belongs to a study of blood T cell repertoires in COVID-19. Study background: Samples of COVID-19 (acute and convalescent) were obtained from the United States, Italy and Spain.

Grouping used clinical history reported by participants in a survey and questionnaire. Cohort 3 donors were reported recovered after two negative PCRs, clearance, or symptom resolution. The CDR3 has 17 residues. Germline V gene lookup returns CDR1 SNHLY and CDR2 FYNNEI. After removal of 2 bases from V and 2 bases from J, the junction contained 9 bases not matched to a gene. The receptor was derived from a woman in her late teens or twenties who had recovered from COVID-19. Sequencing was done on a sample of PBMCs or T cells enriched from blood (not recorded which). This chain connects TRBV2 to TRBJ2-5; 9 bases match TRBD2. CDR3 coding DNA: TGTGCCAGCAGTGAACCCCTGGGGCGGGGGGGACAAGAGACCCAGTACTTC. Protein product: CASSEPLGRGGQETQYF.